This entry concerns a single TCR beta chain. This clone may be a read error of a much larger clone one base away. CDR3 size: 15 residues. Semi-nested PCR with Nested Universal Primer A followed constant-region reverse priming of full-length variable regions. TCRdb reprocessed the 5' RACE reads with MiXCR, giving one entry per CDR3 protein. The table includes about 7,200 distinct CDR3 sequences, approximately 42% detected once. The memory fraction was CD4+CD45RO+CD25- cells. This chain joins TRBV12-3 or TRBV12-4 and TRBJ1-5; no definite D call. This sequence originates from a female donor with breast cancer. The sequenced sample consisted of memory CD4+ T cells sorted from blood. Subset meaning: memory CD4+ T cells, CD4+CD45RO+CD25-. The DNA of the CDR3 is TGTGCCAGCAGTTTGGGCGGGCTGCCTAATCGGCCCCAGCATTTT. Protein product: CASSLGGLPNRPQHF.